The text below deals with one TCR beta chain. Antigen: not known. With 4 bases clipped from V and 1 base from J, the junction kept 3 bases outside the gene matches. The germline V gene has CDR1 SGDLS and CDR2 YYNGEE. The CDR3 contains 15 residues. Assay used: immunoSEQ multiplex PCR; TCRdb lists only in-frame clones, some missing. The profile shows some 520,000 clones, around 88% of them singletons. The source of the sample is a study of Ad26.COV2.S vaccination and SARS-CoV-2 variants. About the study: In the COV1001 trial, the donor was in the Ad26.COV2.S arm.

Findings and caveats of the study: Substantial breadth was reportedly displayed by spike-specific CD8+ and CD4+ T cell responses after vaccination. TCR breadth and depth analyses may have underestimated total T cell responses.

Treatment indicated: 15 to 20 received Ad26.COV2.S at low or high dose, single or two shots; five or six received placebo; per-sample allocation not given. All samples were drawn on day 63, counting from the first vaccine or placebo injection. Recruitment in Boston yielded a donor of adult age, 18-55 years. This chain uses TRBV9 with TRBJ2-5, with TRBD2 matching 11 bases. The starting material was peripheral blood, obtained in a trial of Ad26.COV2.S vaccine versus placebo. This clonotype was sampled from a person aged 18-60 years who received the Ad26.COV2.S COVID-19 vaccine or a placebo. As DNA, the CDR3 is TGTGCCAGCAGCCCGGGACTAGCGGTCCAAGAGACCCAGTACTTC. Translation gives CASSPGLAVQETQYF.